The 28 T cell receptor beta chains given below trace back to one sample, sequenced in a study of T cell responses to AZD1222 COVID-19 vaccine. The repertoire was sequenced with immunoSEQ multiplex PCR; TCRdb's copy has only in-frame clones and lacks some. Of about 140,000 clones listed, roughly 89% were seen once; the top ten hold around 5.1%. Specimen: peripheral blood, collected on day 0 of AZD1222 vaccination. All receptors derive from an adult in good health.

V and J are TRBV6-5 and TRBJ2-5; unclear D gene. Germline V gene data show CDR1 as MNHEY and CDR2 as SVGAGI. The V end was cut by 0 bases, the J end by 2 bases, with 7 bases between. The CDR3 contains 14 residues. The CDR3 loop is CASSYSQLQETQYF. The DNA for the CDR3 is TGTGCCAGCAGTTACTCCCAGTTACAAGAGACCCAGTACTTC.

The chain couples TRBV4-2 to TRBJ2-5, with TRBD2 identical over 9 bases. Germline CDR1 is LGHNA and CDR2 is YNFKEQ. V lost 1 base to trimming and J lost 5 bases; unmatched junction nucleotides: 11. CDR3 length: 17 residues. The CDR3 coding sequence is TGTGCCAGCAGCCAAGCGATTGGCGGGGGGGCACAGGAGACCCAGTACTTC. Amino acid sequence: CASSQAIGGGAQETQYF.

The chain combines TRBV11-2 with TRBJ1-2; perhaps TRBD1 as D (6 bases). Trimming left V 1 base short and J 4 bases short, with 16 bases between. This CDR3 contains 16 residues. Per germline, CDR1 SGHAT and CDR2 FQNNGV. Here the CDR3 DNA reads TGTGCCAGCAGCTTAGTGCAGGGGTCGCCACCCTATGGCTACACCTTC. It yields the protein CASSLVQGSPPYGYTF.

The chain recombines TRBV2 with TRBJ2-7, with D maybe TRBD2 (5 bases). The CDR3 has 15 amino acids. The V end was cut by 3 bases, the J end by 4 bases, with 16 bases between. Per the germline V gene, CDR1 is SNHLY and CDR2 is FYNNEI. The chain's CDR3 is CASSDERERLYEQYF. For the CDR3, the DNA is TGTGCCAGCAGTGACGAACGGGAAAGGCTGTACGAGCAGTACTTC. Together with reference TRBV2 and TRBJ2-7, the CDR3 gives the full variable domain: EPEVTQTPSHQVTQMGQEVILRCVPISNHLYFYWYRQILGQKVEFLVSFYNNEISEKSEIFDDQFSVERPDGSNFTLKIRSTKLEDSAMYFCASSDERERLYEQYFGPGTRLTVT.

The V call is TRBV28, the J call TRBJ2-7; TRBD1 matches 7 bases. CDR3 length: 16 amino acids. V shed 4 bases, J shed 3 bases, and the junction held 12 bases outside the gene matches. Per germline, CDR1 MDHEN and CDR2 SYDVKM. The CDR3 sequence is CASSSVSGTASYEQYF. CDR3 sequence (DNA): TGTGCCAGCAGTTCCGTATCCGGGACAGCAAGCTACGAGCAGTACTTC. Full variable domain (outside the CDR3, taken from reference TRBV28 and TRBJ2-7): DVKVTQSSRYLVKRTGEKVFLECVQDMDHENMFWYRQDPGLGLRLIYFSYDVKMKEKGDIPEGYSVSREKKERFSLILESASTNQTSMYLCASSSVSGTASYEQYFGPGTRLTVT.

V and J are TRBV7-2 and TRBJ1-1; weak D call: TRBD1 (6 bases). The ends were cut back, 2 bases at V and 4 bases at J, with 14 bases in the middle. The CDR3 is 15 amino acids. The germline gives CDR1 SGHTA, CDR2 FQGNSA. CDR3 residues: CASSLTRGQGTEAFF. As DNA, the CDR3 is TGTGCCAGCAGCTTAACGCGGGGGCAGGGCACTGAAGCTTTCTTT. Variable domain in full (rest from reference TRBV7-2 and TRBJ1-1): GAGVSQSPSNKVTEKGKDVELRCDPISGHTALYWYRQSLGQGLEFLIYFQGNSAPDKSGLPSDRFSAERTGGSVSTLTIQRTQQEDSAVYLCASSLTRGQGTEAFFGQGTRLTVV.

CDR3 DNA sequence: TGTGCCAGCAGCTTCGCATCGCCCTACGAGCAGTACTTC. Protein product: CASSFASPYEQYF. This chain uses TRBV11-2 with TRBJ2-7; D remains ambiguous. CDR3 length: 13 amino acids. The V end lost 3 bases, the J end lost 2 bases, and 8 bases lay between the germline ends. Germline V gene lookup returns CDR1 SGHAT and CDR2 FQNNGV.

V usage is TRBV18 and J usage is TRBJ1-2, with D maybe TRBD1 (5 bases). The CDR3 extends over 12 amino acids. CDR1 is KGHSH and CDR2 is LQKENI in the germline V gene. With 4 bases removed from V and 2 bases from J, the gap between germline ends came to 5 bases. The CDR3 DNA follows: TGTGCCAGCTCACAGGGGAACTATGGCTACACCTTC. This sequence encodes CASSQGNYGYTF.

The chain combines TRBV15 with TRBJ2-7, with D unclear. The CDR3 runs to 13 residues. V gave up 3 bases and J gave up 4 bases, with 10 bases separating them. Germline V gene data show CDR1 as LNHNV and CDR2 as YYDKDF (reference sequence). In DNA, the CDR3 is TGTGCCACCAGCAGGGATCCTAGGTACGAGCAGTACTTC. This encodes CATSRDPRYEQYF.

The genes are TRBV11-2 and TRBJ2-2, with a tentative D call TRBD1 (6 bases). Germline lookup yields CDR1 SGHAT and CDR2 FQNNGV. V gave up 8 bases and J gave up 3 bases, with 16 bases separating them. The CDR3 consists of 15 residues. The CDR3 coding sequence is TGTGCCAGCCGGCGTATAGGGGGATACACCGGGGAGCTGTTTTTT. This sequence encodes CASRRIGGYTGELFF. Variable domain in full (rest from reference TRBV11-2 and TRBJ2-2): EAGVAQSPRYKIIEKRQSVAFWCNPISGHATLYWYQQILGQGPKLLIQFQNNGVVDDSQLPKDRFSAERLKGVDSTLKIQPAKLEDSAVYLCASRRIGGYTGELFFGEGSRLTVL.

This chain joins TRBV19 and TRBJ1-6; 7 bases align to TRBD1. The J segment lost 0 bases and the V segment lost 11 bases, leaving 7 bases of the junction unmatched. The CDR3 extends over 15 amino acids. CDR1 is LNHDA and CDR2 is SQIVND in the germline V gene (reference sequence). CDR3 in DNA: TGTGCCGCGGGACAGTTCAGCTCCTATAATTCACCCCTCCACTTT. Amino acid sequence: CAAGQFSSYNSPLHF.

The V gene is TRBV5-5, the J gene TRBJ1-2; a possible D gene is TRBD1 (5 bases). Trimming removed 4 bases at V and 3 bases at J, with 10 bases between. Germline values: CDR1 SGHKS, CDR2 YYEKEE (reference sequence). CDR3 size: 13 residues. DNA for the CDR3: TGTGCCAGCAGCCTAGCCAGGGACTATGGCTACACCTTC. Amino acid sequence: CASSLARDYGYTF.

V is TRBV6-5 and J is TRBJ1-6; 10 positions agree with TRBD1. Germline V gene data show CDR1 as MNHEY and CDR2 as SVGAGI. The CDR3 is 15 residues long. V dropped 6 bases and J dropped 10; count of bases not matched to a gene: 9. The CDR3 here is CASRMDRDRGSPLHF. The CDR3 bases are TGTGCCAGCAGGATGGACCGGGACAGGGGATCACCCCTCCACTTT.

The genes are TRBV4-2 and TRBJ2-7, with 9 bases that match TRBD1. Germline trimming cut 8 bases from V and 4 bases from J; bases unmatched to any gene: 9. This CDR3 spans 14 amino acids. Germline CDR1 reads LGHNA; CDR2 reads YNFKEQ. The CDR3 DNA reads TGTGCCAGCCAGACCAACAGGGGGCTATACGAGCAGTACTTC. This sequence encodes CASQTNRGLYEQYF.

V gene TRBV24-1 combines with J gene TRBJ2-1; D remains unclear. The CDR3 sequence is 17 residues long. Germline V gene lookup returns CDR1 KGHDR and CDR2 SFDVKD. With 1 base removed from V and 9 bases from J, the gap between germline ends came to 21 bases. The CDR3 coding sequence is TGTGCCACCAGTGATTTCGTCTCGTTGAAGGAAGTCGGTGAGCAGTTCTTC. Translated, it gives CATSDFVSLKEVGEQFF.

The chain is built from TRBV10-3 and TRBJ1-1; no reliable D call. CDR1 is ENHRY, CDR2 SYGVKD, per germline. The length of the CDR3 is 13 residues. V dropped 2 bases and J dropped 8 bases, with 12 bases sitting between them. CDR3 DNA: TGTGCCATCAGTGAGGCGGACCGGCTGGAAGCTTTCTTT. Protein sequence: CAISEADRLEAFF.

This chain joins TRBV3-1 (or the pseudogene TRBV3-2) and TRBJ2-7; D remains unclear. V gave up 2 bases and J gave up 2 bases, with 7 bases separating them. The germline V gene encodes CDR1 LGHDT and CDR2 YNNKEL (reference sequence). The CDR3 is 13 residues long. This chain's CDR3 is CASSQRLAYEQYF. The CDR3 nucleotides read TGTGCCAGCAGCCAACGGCTTGCCTACGAGCAGTACTTC.

This CDR3 is CASSLRGVRDTEAFF. The CDR3 DNA is TGTGCCAGCAGCCTTCGGGGGGTAAGAGACACTGAAGCTTTCTTT. V gene TRBV3-1 (or the pseudogene TRBV3-2) combines with J gene TRBJ1-1; perhaps TRBD1 as D (5 bases). Trimming took 4 bases from V and 3 from J, leaving 15 bases between them. This CDR3 is built from 15 residues. Germline V gene sequence: CDR1 LGHDT, CDR2 YNNKEL (reference sequence).

The chain couples TRBV5-1 to TRBJ2-7; 7 nucleotides agree with TRBD2. V was pared by 4 bases and J by 3 bases, with 16 bases of the junction left unmatched. Per the germline V gene, CDR1 is SGHRS and CDR2 is YFSETQ. This CDR3 is 17 amino acids long. The chain's CDR3 is CASSRGSWYGGNYEQYF. The CDR3 region has the DNA TGCGCCAGCAGCCGTGGGTCTTGGTACGGGGGGAACTACGAGCAGTACTTC. Full variable domain (missing parts from reference TRBV5-1 and TRBJ2-7): KAGVTQTPRYLIKTRGQQVTLSCSPISGHRSVSWYQQTPGQGLQFLFEYFSETQRNKGNFPGRFSGRQFSNSRSEMNVSTLELGDSALYLCASSRGSWYGGNYEQYFGPGTRLTVT.

The chain carries TRBV2 and TRBJ2-2; 7 bases are shared with TRBD2. The CDR3 has 15 amino acids. With V trimmed by 8 bases and J by 4 bases, 10 bases remained unmatched. Germline V CDR1 and CDR2: SNHLY, FYNNEI. The CDR3 protein is CASAWEGLGTGELFF. In DNA, the CDR3 is TGTGCCAGCGCTTGGGAGGGGTTGGGCACCGGGGAGCTGTTTTTT.

V gene TRBV3-1 (or the pseudogene TRBV3-2) combines with J gene TRBJ2-1; TRBD1 matches 7 bases. The CDR3 contains 14 residues. Looked up from germline, CDR1 is LGHDT and CDR2 is YNNKEL (reference sequence). Trimming removed 0 bases from V and 7 bases from J; junction bases left unmatched: 3. This CDR3 is CASSQEQGRNEQFF. In DNA, the CDR3 is TGTGCCAGCAGCCAAGAACAGGGGAGAAATGAGCAGTTCTTC.

The V and J genes are TRBV28 and TRBJ1-2; D is unclear. V lost 5 bases and J 5 bases, leaving 21 bases between the germline ends. Germline-derived CDR1 and CDR2 are MDHEN and SYDVKM. This CDR3 spans 16 amino acids. CDR3 sequence reads: CASSPLRGWAPYGYTF. CDR3 coding DNA: TGTGCCAGCAGTCCACTTCGAGGGTGGGCCCCTTATGGCTACACCTTC.

CDR3 sequence reads: CATSIRVATNEKLFF. CDR3 coding DNA: TGTGCCACCAGTATAAGGGTTGCAACTAATGAAAAACTGTTTTTT. The chain uses TRBV15 and TRBJ1-4, with D unclear. Trimming shortened V by 6 bases and J by 0 bases, and 11 bases separated the two germline ends. The germline V gene has CDR1 LNHNV and CDR2 YYDKDF (reference sequence). The CDR3 spans 15 residues.

The CDR3 nucleotides read TGTGCCAGCAGCGCCGGGACTAGCCGAGAGACCCAGTACTTC. It encodes CASSAGTSRETQYF. This rearrangement joins TRBV6-5 to TRBJ2-5; 9 bases align to TRBD2. Germline V gene lookup returns CDR1 MNHEY and CDR2 SVGAGI. This CDR3 is 14 amino acids long. The junction had 6 bases not matched to a gene; V was cut back by 6 bases and J by 4 bases.

The chain combines TRBV5-4 with TRBJ1-2, with 7 bases that match TRBD1. With V trimmed by 3 bases and J by 0 bases, 8 bases remained unmatched. This CDR3 is built from 16 residues. CDR1 SGHNT and CDR2 YYREEE come from the germline V gene (reference sequence). Here the CDR3 reads CASSSGGQETNYGYTF. In DNA form, the CDR3 reads TGTGCCAGCAGCTCCGGCGGACAGGAGACTAACTATGGCTACACCTTC.

The gene calls are TRBV19 and TRBJ1-3, with a possible D match to TRBD1 (6 bases). The V gene's germline CDR1 is LNHDA and CDR2 SQIVND (reference sequence). CDR3 length: 15 residues. The germline V and J ends were trimmed by 6 bases and 4 bases, with 16 bases remaining between them. The DNA of the CDR3 is TGTGCCAGTAGATATGAGGGGACACCAGGAAACACCATATATTTT. This sequence encodes CASRYEGTPGNTIYF.

The chain is built from TRBV7-8 and TRBJ2-3; D is possibly TRBD1 (5 bases). Looked up from germline, CDR1 is SGHVS and CDR2 is FQNEAQ. With 5 bases removed from V and 1 base from J, the gap between germline ends came to 16 bases. This CDR3 is 16 amino acids long. The DNA of the CDR3 is TGTGCCAGCAGCCAGGGATCCGGGTATGGCACAGATACGCAGTATTTT. It translates to CASSQGSGYGTDTQYF. The full variable domain, with the rest looked up from reference TRBV7-8 and TRBJ2-3, is GAGVSQSPRYKVAKRGQDVALRCDPISGHVSLFWYQQALGQGPEFLTYFQNEAQLDKSGLPSDRFFAERPEGSVSTLKIQRTQQEDSAVYLCASSQGSGYGTDTQYFGPGTRLTVL.

The chain joins TRBV5-4 to TRBJ2-1; D gene unclear. Germline V gives CDR1 SGHNT, CDR2 YYREEE (reference sequence). CDR3 length equals 15 residues. Trimming removed 4 bases at V and 2 bases at J, with 13 bases between. CDR3 protein: CASSRTTVPYNEQFF. The DNA of the CDR3 is TGTGCCAGCAGCAGAACCACAGTACCCTACAATGAGCAGTTCTTC. The variable domain in full, completed from reference TRBV5-4 and TRBJ2-1, reads ETGVTQSPTHLIKTRGQQVTLRCSSQSGHNTVSWYQQALGQGPQFIFQYYREEENGRGNFPPRFSGLQFPNYSSELNVNALELDDSALYLCASSRTTVPYNEQFFGPGTRLTVL.